Listed here are 13 T cell receptor beta chains from one sample, sequenced in a study of T cell responses to AZD1222 COVID-19 vaccine. Profiling relied on immunoSEQ multiplex PCR, and the TCRdb table lists in-frame clones only, not all of them. Among tens of thousands of clones listed, more than 85% were seen once. Sequenced here: peripheral blood, sampled on day 0 of AZD1222 vaccination. The receptors derive from an adult in good health.

The chain uses TRBV3-1 (or the pseudogene TRBV3-2) and TRBJ2-5, with D unresolved. With 2 bases removed from V and 0 bases from J, the gap between germline ends came to 16 bases. The V gene's germline CDR1 is LGHDT and CDR2 YNNKEL (reference sequence). The CDR3 is 17 residues long. CDR3 amino acids: CASSQRRNFQYQETQYF. Written as DNA, the CDR3 is TGTGCCAGCAGCCAAAGAAGAAACTTTCAGTACCAAGAGACCCAGTACTTC.

The chain uses TRBV19 and TRBJ1-3, with a tentative D call TRBD1 (5 bases). The CDR3 extends over 16 amino acids. Germline loops: CDR1 LNHDA, CDR2 SQIVND (reference sequence). V was clipped by 1 base and J by 0 bases, with 10 bases between them. The CDR3: CASSIAGISSGNTIYF. CDR3 nucleotide sequence: TGTGCCAGTAGTATAGCAGGGATCTCCTCTGGAAACACCATATATTTT. The entire variable domain, with the rest obtained from reference TRBV19 and TRBJ1-3, is as follows: DGGITQSPKYLFRKEGQNVTLSCEQNLNHDAMYWYRQDPGQGLRLIYYSQIVNDFQKGDIAEGYSVSREKKESFPLTVTSAQKNPTAFYLCASSIAGISSGNTIYFGEGSWLTVV.

The chain joins TRBV29-1 to TRBJ1-1; TRBD1 agrees at 7 bases. V lost 8 bases to trimming and J lost 6 bases; unmatched junction nucleotides: 6. This CDR3 region has 11 residues. CDR1 is SQVTM and CDR2 is ANQGSEA in the germline V gene. The CDR3, as DNA: TGCAGCTCGGACAGGTCGGCTGAAGCTTTCTTT. It translates to CSSDRSAEAFF. The whole variable domain, remainder taken from reference TRBV29-1 and TRBJ1-1, is SAVISQKPSRDICQRGTSLTIQCQVDSQVTMMFWYRQQPGQSLTLIATANQGSEATYESGFVIDKFPISRPNLTFSTLTVSNMSPEDSSIYLCSSDRSAEAFFGQGTRLTVV.

CDR3 bases: TGTGCCAGCAGCTTGTTTTCCAGGCAGGGGCAGGTCCCCCTCCACTTT. This sequence encodes CASSLFSRQGQVPLHF. The chain employs TRBV5-6 and TRBJ1-6, with a weak D call TRBD1 (6 bases). The CDR3 covers 16 residues. Trimming took off 1 base at V and 13 bases at J, with 21 bases between the two ends. The germline gives CDR1 SGHDT, CDR2 YYEEEE.

V is TRBV4-1 and J is TRBJ1-4, with D perhaps TRBD1 (5 bases). This CDR3 is 13 amino acids long. The germline V gene has CDR1 MGHRA and CDR2 YSYEKL. V was clipped by 8 bases and J by 5 bases, with 12 bases between them. CDR3 loop: CASGNRRNEKLFF. In DNA form, the CDR3 reads TGCGCCAGCGGTAACAGGAGGAATGAAAAACTGTTTTTT.

The chain recombines TRBV28 with TRBJ1-3; possible D gene TRBD1, 5 bases. The germline gives CDR1 MDHEN, CDR2 SYDVKM. Trimming stripped 8 bases from V and 4 bases from J, with 18 bases between. The CDR3 length is 15 residues. The CDR3 is CASRLSSGPGNTIYF. In DNA form, the CDR3 reads TGTGCCAGCCGCTTATCCTCGGGGCCAGGAAACACCATATATTTT.

The chain joins TRBV6-5 to TRBJ1-5, with D tentatively TRBD1 (6 bases). Trimming removed 7 bases at V and 5 bases at J, with 15 bases between. CDR3 length equals 14 residues. The germline gives CDR1 MNHEY, CDR2 SVGAGI. DNA for the CDR3: TGTGCCAGCACGAGGGGGAGTGAAGATCAGCCCCAGCATTTT. Protein product: CASTRGSEDQPQHF.

The chain links TRBV4-1 to TRBJ2-3; the D gene is possibly TRBD2 (5 bases). CDR1 and CDR2 from the germline V gene are MGHRA and YSYEKL. With 1 base removed from V and 7 bases from J, the gap between germline ends came to 15 bases. This CDR3 is built from 15 residues. CDR3 in DNA: TGCGCCAGCAGCCAAGTTCAAGAGCGGTTAAATACGCAGTATTTT. Translation: CASSQVQERLNTQYF.

The V gene is TRBV28, the J gene TRBJ1-6, with D tentatively TRBD1 (5 bases). V shed 1 base and J shed 8 bases, with 9 bases lying between them. The CDR3 has 14 residues. Germline CDR1 is MDHEN and CDR2 is SYDVKM. CDR3 sequence (DNA): TGTGCCAGCAGTTTATCAGGGAAACATTCACCCCTCCACTTT. This gives the protein CASSLSGKHSPLHF. The entire variable domain, with the rest obtained from reference TRBV28 and TRBJ1-6, is as follows: DVKVTQSSRYLVKRTGEKVFLECVQDMDHENMFWYRQDPGLGLRLIYFSYDVKMKEKGDIPEGYSVSREKKERFSLILESASTNQTSMYLCASSLSGKHSPLHFGNGTRLTVT.

V gene TRBV19 combines with J gene TRBJ2-3; D is unclear. Trimming took 5 bases from V and 5 from J, leaving 8 bases between them. Germline V gene lookup returns CDR1 LNHDA and CDR2 SQIVND (reference sequence). The CDR3 is 12 amino acids. The CDR3 DNA reads as TGTGCCAGTAGTTCCTTACGAGATACGCAGTATTTT. Translating gives CASSSLRDTQYF.

The chain has TRBV5-1 and TRBJ1-1; TRBD1 matches 12 bases. CDR1 is SGHRS and CDR2 is YFSETQ in the germline V gene. The CDR3 runs to 14 residues. Trimming removed 5 bases from V and 5 bases from J; junction bases left unmatched: 4. CDR3 protein: CASRGTGGETEAFF. CDR3 bases: TGCGCCAGCAGGGGGACAGGGGGCGAAACTGAAGCTTTCTTT.

The chain links TRBV7-3 to TRBJ2-5; 11 bases map to TRBD2. From germline, CDR1 is SGHTA and CDR2 FQGTGA. V lost 5 bases and J lost 1; bases outside the gene matches: 3. This CDR3 has 15 residues. DNA of the CDR3: TGTGCCAGCAGCCAGACTAGCGGGGCCCAAGAGACCCAGTACTTC. Translating gives CASSQTSGAQETQYF. The whole variable domain, remainder taken from reference TRBV7-3 and TRBJ2-5, is GAGVSQTPSNKVTEKGKYVELRCDPISGHTALYWYRQSLGQGPEFLIYFQGTGAADDSGLPNDRFFAVRPEGSVSTLKIQRTERGDSAVYLCASSQTSGAQETQYFGPGTRLLVL.

The chain employs TRBV5-1 and TRBJ1-1; the D gene is possibly TRBD1 (5 bases). Germline-derived CDR1 and CDR2 are SGHRS and YFSETQ. V was cut by 3 bases and J by 5 bases, with 14 bases left in between. The CDR3 length is 14 residues. The CDR3 protein is CASSSQGSGTEAFF. DNA for the CDR3: TGCGCCAGCAGCTCCCAGGGTTCGGGGACTGAAGCTTTCTTT.